The sequence of this T cell receptor (beta chain) was determined in a study of blood T cells in healthy people across ages. Whole-study findings and limits: Among T cells, TCR beta diversity per million cells dropped roughly linearly as age rose. Researchers judged that diversity estimates from one million T cells fell short of true values. Greater diversity and more naive CD4+ cells were seen in long-lived donors than in aged donors.

Isolation per sample recovered at least 6 million PBMCs. The sample holds many counts of this clonotype. Its cognate antigen is unknown. CDR3 length: 15 amino acids. Germline V CDR1 and CDR2: MGHRA, YSYEKL. The V gene lost 3 bases and the J gene lost 0 bases, with 11 bases spanning the gap. A sample-barcoded 5' primer and a J-beta primer mix were used in a second PCR of roughly 7 to 11 cycles. TCRdb redid the calling of the 5' RACE reads with MiXCR, one entry per CDR3 protein. This sample carries about 1,800,000 distinct CDR3 sequences, 28% of them seen once, and the ten largest clones take more than 6%.

The rearrangement links TRBV4-1 to TRBJ1-2; perhaps TRBD1 as D (5 bases). Sequenced: blood. This receptor was identified in a woman younger than 45 in good health. CDR3 in amino acids: CASSQGETANYGYTF. CDR3 nucleotides: TGCGCCAGCAGCCAGGGAGAGACAGCTAACTATGGCTACACCTTC.